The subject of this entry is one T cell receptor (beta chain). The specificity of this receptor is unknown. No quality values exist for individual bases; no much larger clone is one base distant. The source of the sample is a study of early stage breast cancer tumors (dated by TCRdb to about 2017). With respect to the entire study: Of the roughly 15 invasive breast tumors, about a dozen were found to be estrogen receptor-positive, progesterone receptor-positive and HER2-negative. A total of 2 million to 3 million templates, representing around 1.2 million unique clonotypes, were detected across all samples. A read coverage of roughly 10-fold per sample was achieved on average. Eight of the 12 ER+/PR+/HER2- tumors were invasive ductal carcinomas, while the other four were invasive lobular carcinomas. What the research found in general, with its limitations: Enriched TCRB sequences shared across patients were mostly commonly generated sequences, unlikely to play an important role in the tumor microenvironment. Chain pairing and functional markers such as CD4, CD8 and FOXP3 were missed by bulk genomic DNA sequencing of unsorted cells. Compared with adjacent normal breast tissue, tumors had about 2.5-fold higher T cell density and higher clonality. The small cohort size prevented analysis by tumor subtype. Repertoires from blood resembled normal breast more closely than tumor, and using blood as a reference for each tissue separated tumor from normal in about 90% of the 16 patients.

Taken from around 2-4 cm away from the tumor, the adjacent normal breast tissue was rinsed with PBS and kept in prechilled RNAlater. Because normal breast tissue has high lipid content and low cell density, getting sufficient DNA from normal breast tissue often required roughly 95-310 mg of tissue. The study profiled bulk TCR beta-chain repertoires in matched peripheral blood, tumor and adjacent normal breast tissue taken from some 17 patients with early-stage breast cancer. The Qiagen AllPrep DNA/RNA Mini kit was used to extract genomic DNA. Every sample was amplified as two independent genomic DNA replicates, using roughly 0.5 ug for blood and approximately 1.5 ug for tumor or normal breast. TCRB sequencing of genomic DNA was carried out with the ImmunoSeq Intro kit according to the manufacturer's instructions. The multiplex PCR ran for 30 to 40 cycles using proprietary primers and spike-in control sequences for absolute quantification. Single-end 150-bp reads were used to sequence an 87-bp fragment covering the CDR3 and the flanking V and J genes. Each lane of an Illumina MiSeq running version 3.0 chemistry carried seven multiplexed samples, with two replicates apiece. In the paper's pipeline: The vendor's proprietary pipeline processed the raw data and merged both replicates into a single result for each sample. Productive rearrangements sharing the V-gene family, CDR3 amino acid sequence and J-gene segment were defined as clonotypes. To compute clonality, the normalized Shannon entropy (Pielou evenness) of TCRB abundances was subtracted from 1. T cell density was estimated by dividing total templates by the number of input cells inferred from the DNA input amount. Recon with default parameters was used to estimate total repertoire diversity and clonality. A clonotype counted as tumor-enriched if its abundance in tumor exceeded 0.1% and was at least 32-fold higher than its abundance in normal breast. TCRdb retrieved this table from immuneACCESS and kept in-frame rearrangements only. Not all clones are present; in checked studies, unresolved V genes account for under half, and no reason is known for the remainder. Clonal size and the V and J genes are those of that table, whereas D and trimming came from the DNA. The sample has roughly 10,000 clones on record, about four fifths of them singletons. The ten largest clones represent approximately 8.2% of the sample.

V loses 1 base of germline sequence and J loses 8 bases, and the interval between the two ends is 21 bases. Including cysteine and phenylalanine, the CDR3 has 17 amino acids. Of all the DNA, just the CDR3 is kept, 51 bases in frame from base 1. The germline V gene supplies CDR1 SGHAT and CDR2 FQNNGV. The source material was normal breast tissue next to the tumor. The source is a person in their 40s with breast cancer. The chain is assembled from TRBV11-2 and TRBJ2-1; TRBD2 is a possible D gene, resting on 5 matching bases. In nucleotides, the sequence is TGTGCCAGCAGCTTAGTATACGGGGATTGGACTTTGGATGAGCAGTTCTTC. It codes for CASSLVYGDWTLDEQFF. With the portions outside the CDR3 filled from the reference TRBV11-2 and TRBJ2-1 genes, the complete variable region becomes EAGVAQSPRYKIIEKRQSVAFWCNPISGHATLYWYQQILGQGPKLLIQFQNNGVVDDSQLPKDRFSAERLKGVDSTLKIQPAKLEDSAVYLCASSLVYGDWTLDEQFFGPGTRLTVL.